A selection of T cell receptor beta chains follows, all from one sample in a study of shared clonotypes between healthy human individuals. The data were produced by immunoSEQ multiplex PCR, yet TCRdb's version contains in-frame clones alone and is incomplete. The sample lists approximately 1.9 million clones; 85% to 95% were seen once. The specimen sequenced was naive CD8+ T cells from PBMCs. Receptors originate from a man aged 18-30 years in good health. Some clones in this sample may be carry-over from other donors' samples. Each CDR3 is given with its conserved first and last residue. The D gene is left open where the match is weak. Some rows have no size entry. The others give once, few or many, or a class for an expanded clone.

j_gene | d_gene | v_gene | abundance | CDR3nt | CDR3aa
TRBJ2-7 | - | TRBV7-8 | - | TGTGCCAGCAGCGGCCGTCGGAGGGCCGTGGGTTACGAGCAGTACTTC | CASSGRRRAVGYEQYF
TRBJ2-2 | TRBD1 | TRBV28 | - | TGTGCCAGCAGTGCGACAGGGGACACCGGGGAGCTGTTTTTT | CASSATGDTGELFF
TRBJ2-7 | TRBD2 | TRBV13 | - | TGTGCCAGCAGCGATCGGAGCGGGAGGAACGAGCAGTACTTC | CASSDRSGRNEQYF
TRBJ2-5 | - | TRBV29-1 | - | TGCAGCGTTGAAGATTTGTGGGGCCTTGGGGGAGAGACCCAGTACTTC | CSVEDLWGLGGETQYF
TRBJ1-3 | - | TRBV13 | - | TGTGCCAGCAGCTTAGGACCCGGGGCGGCTGGAAACACCATATATTTT | CASSLGPGAAGNTIYF
TRBJ2-5 | - | TRBV4-2 | once | TGTGCCAGCAGCCAGCCTGTCGGGCAAAGGACGGCACAAGAGACCCAGTACTTC | CASSQPVGQRTAQETQYF
TRBJ2-5 | TRBD1 | TRBV13 | - | TGTGCCAGCAGCTTAGGCCTAACAGGGGGGGAGACCCAGTACTTC | CASSLGLTGGETQYF
TRBJ1-1 | TRBD1 | TRBV10-3 | - | TGTGCCATCAGTGAGTCCCCCACAGGGAACAGGGGAGCTTTCTTT | CAISESPTGNRGAFF
TRBJ2-6 | - | TRBV5-1 | - | TGCGCCAGCAGCGCGTCGGGTACTGGGGCCAACGTCCTGACTTTC | CASSASGTGANVLTF
TRBJ2-4 | TRBD1 | TRBV5-4 | - | TGTGCCAGCAGCGGGGGGACAGGGGGCGAGAGAGCCAAAAACATTCAGTACTTC | CASSGGTGGERAKNIQYF
TRBJ2-5 | TRBD2 | TRBV4-1 | once | TGCGCCAGCAGCAAAGGGTCCCGGGAGGCCGCGGAGACCCAGTACTTC | CASSKGSREAAETQYF
TRBJ2-3 | TRBD2 | TRBV7-9 | - | TGTGCCAGCAGCCCCTCTCTAGCGGGAGCCGCCACAGATACGCAGTATTTT | CASSPSLAGAATDTQYF
TRBJ2-7 | TRBD1 | TRBV30 | - | TGTGCCTGGAGTGTGGGACAGGGGTTTTTAGTCGAGCAGTACTTC | CAWSVGQGFLVEQYF
TRBJ1-1 | - | TRBV7-9 | - | TGTGCCAGCAGCCCCGGGGTCGCTGAAGCTTTCTTT | CASSPGVAEAFF
TRBJ2-7 | - | TRBV5-1 | - | TGCGCCAGCAGCGGAAAACCCGGGTCTGGGGAGCAGTACTTC | CASSGKPGSGEQYF
TRBJ2-3 | TRBD2 | TRBV2 | - | TGTGCCAGCACCGAGACTAGCTGGGGCACAGATACGCAGTATTTT | CASTETSWGTDTQYF
TRBJ1-1 | TRBD1 | TRBV6-6 | - | TGTGCCAGCACCCTTACGCGGACAGGGCTGAACACTGAAGCTTTCTTT | CASTLTRTGLNTEAFF
TRBJ1-2 | - | TRBV6-5 | - | TGTGCCAGCAGTTATTTAGGGGGACGAGGCTACACCTTC | CASSYLGGRGYTF
TRBJ2-1 | TRBD2 | TRBV6-6 | once | TGTGCCAGCAGTTACCCGGGGGGGTTTAAGCAGTTCTTC | CASSYPGGFKQFF
TRBJ1-3 | - | TRBV9 | - | TGTGCCAGCAGGGACACTAGAAACACCATATATTTT | CASRDTRNTIYF
TRBJ2-5 | - | TRBV5-6 | - | TGTGCCAGCAGCTCTTGGACCAGGGCCCAGTACTTC | CASSSWTRAQYF
TRBJ2-7 | - | TRBV29-1 | - | TGCAGCGTTGAAAGCGGAGCGTCTTCCTACGAGCAGTACTTC | CSVESGASSYEQYF
TRBJ1-3 | - | TRBV25-1 | - | TGTGCCAGCAGTGAAGGACAGGGAAACACCATATATTTT | CASSEGQGNTIYF
TRBJ1-2 | - | TRBV7-9 | - | TGTGCCAGCAGCTCGGGAGCGATCCCTTACACCTTC | CASSSGAIPYTF
TRBJ2-7 | - | TRBV6-5 | - | TGTGCCAGCAGTTACTCGGTGGGATCTGCGACCTACGAGCAGTACTTC | CASSYSVGSATYEQYF
TRBJ1-5 | - | TRBV28 | - | TGTGCCAGCAGTTTACCTCAGGGGCCGAACAATCAGCCCCAGCATTTT | CASSLPQGPNNQPQHF